The T cell receptor beta chain described here comes from a study of T cells in tuberculosis. Study-wide results and limits: Samples were chosen by availability of cryopreserved specimens.

This clone is a singleton in its sample. Its antigen is unidentified. Adolescents were screened for latent TB by skin test and IGRA. The assay was immunoSEQ multiplex PCR, and TCRdb's table has in-frame clones only and misses some. This sample has 30,000 or so clones; nearly 90% occur once, and the top ten carry 5% to 7%. CDR3 length equals 11 residues. V lost 4 bases and J 7 bases, leaving 5 bases between the germline ends. CDR1 is MNHNS and CDR2 is SASEGT in the germline V gene. The sequence was obtained from a donor aged 10-29 years with latent tuberculosis or without tuberculosis infection. The genes are TRBV6-1 and TRBJ2-4; D ambiguous. Material: PBMCs. The CDR3: CASSAHNIQYF. CDR3 sequence (DNA): TGTGCCAGCAGTGCCCATAACATTCAGTACTTC.